The 4 T cell receptor beta chains given below trace back to one sample, sequenced in a study of shared clonotypes between healthy human individuals. The method was immunoSEQ multiplex PCR; TCRdb's version includes in-frame clones alone and lacks a portion of them. The repertoire holds fewer than 600,000 clones, with 75% to 80% as singletons. Sequenced material: PBMCs. The source of these receptors is a woman in her forties in good health. Some clones in this sample may be carry-over from other donors' samples.

The rearrangement links TRBV7-2 to TRBJ2-7; 8 bases are shared with TRBD1. J was trimmed by 5 bases and V by 5 bases; bases with no gene match: 14. Germline V gene data show CDR1 as SGHTA and CDR2 as FQGNSA. CDR3 length: 16 amino acids. In DNA form, the CDR3 reads TGTGCCAGCAGCCCCGACTTAGTACAGGGGGTACACGAGCAGTACTTC. Translating it yields CASSPDLVQGVHEQYF.

The CDR3 bases are TGCGCCAGCAGCCAAGTGATCAACTCCTACGAGCAGTACTTC. Translation: CASSQVINSYEQYF. The rearrangement joins TRBV4-3 to TRBJ2-7; D unclear. CDR3 length: 14 amino acids. V shed 1 base and J shed 0 bases, with 7 bases lying between them. CDR1 is LGHNA and CDR2 is YSLEER in the germline V gene.

The V and J genes are TRBV29-1 and TRBJ2-3; D is perhaps TRBD2 (6 bases). Germline lookup yields CDR1 SQVTM and CDR2 ANQGSEA. V was shortened by 6 bases and J by 0 bases, with 13 bases between the two germline ends. The CDR3 length is 14 residues. CDR3 residues: CSVAEGTSTDTQYF. In DNA, the CDR3 is TGCAGCGTGGCCGAGGGGACTAGCACAGATACGCAGTATTTT.

This clone was found many times. The same CDR3 can be traced to other DNA sequences in this sample. The genes are TRBV11-2 and TRBJ2-7, with D maybe TRBD2 (6 bases). V was cut by 5 bases and J by 6 bases, with 20 bases left in between. This CDR3 region has 15 residues. Germline loops: CDR1 SGHAT, CDR2 FQNNGV. CDR3 sequence: CASSHFLANPFEQYF. In DNA, the CDR3 is TGTGCCAGCAGCCATTTTCTAGCGAACCCCTTCGAGCAGTACTTC.